Below, one T cell receptor (beta chain) is given with its context. Its antigen is not yet known. Base qualities were left out, and no much larger clone turns up one base away. The cohort consisted of hundreds of healthy bone marrow donors. At the time of sampling, all cohort members were nominally healthy, though unrecorded immune exposures were likely present. The donor was CMV seronegative and was included in the group of a few hundred seronegative cohort members. A peripheral blood sample was provided by each donor, and peripheral blood mononuclear cells were used for TCR beta sequencing. Genomic DNA was extracted from the blood cell samples with the Qiagen DNeasy Blood Extraction Kit. Based on the germline V gene (reference sequence), the CDR1 and CDR2 sequences are MNHEY and SMNVEV. From the cysteine up to the phenylalanine, the CDR3 has a length of 14 residues. Just the 42-base CDR3 DNA is kept, in frame starting at base 1. V is cut by 0 bases and J by 1 base, and the space between the germline ends is 6 bases.

The data were obtained in a study of cytomegalovirus exposure and HLA in healthy donors (dated 2017 in TCRdb). Describing the broader study: In an earlier analysis of 587 of the donors, under 300 Gb of sequence data and approximately 100 million unique TCR beta sequences from 150 million to 200 million T cells were reported. Every discovery cohort repertoire had been produced on one sequencing platform. Roughly five DR-DQ haplotypes were treated as single units for association and clustering because of strong linkage in the cohort. Across roughly 420 genotyped donors of the cohort, an average of roughly 200,000 unique TCR beta nucleotide sequences per donor were sequenced, and roughly a sixth of those sequences were non-productive. In a later analysis, previously published TCR beta repertoires from about 640 donors were re-analyzed and high-resolution HLA genotyping was added so that TCR occurrence patterns could be studied. The study aimed to test whether cataloging public T cell receptors could reveal signatures of past pathogen exposure. The later analysis used no new phenotypic data to find candidate immune exposures, relying instead on TCR beta sequences and their occurrence across donors. Both class I and class II loci were covered by HLA typing, at four-digit resolution. Approximately 310 gigabases of sequencing data and tens of millions of unique TCR sequences were included in an early release covering roughly 600 HLA-typed donors. The number of typed donors differed by locus: about 620-630 for A, B, C, DRB1 and DQB1; some 500 for DQA1; 606 for DPA1; and some 430 for DPB1. Alongside the repertoire data, information on donor age, sex, ethnicity and CMV serostatus was compiled. A later genetic analysis used genome-wide SNP genotypes for about 60% of the 666 donors, treating that subset as a discovery cohort. Besides the first cohort of approximately 710 subjects, a separate validation cohort made up of about 120 different subjects was used. The genetic ancestry cluster associated with self-reported Caucasian donors included over 80% of the approximately 410 genotyped donors. The study used immunosequencing to profile the T cell repertoires of about 670 subjects and linked those repertoires to cytomegalovirus serostatus. An earlier analysis of several hundred of the donors applied high-throughput TCR beta sequencing to assess whether each TCR beta V gene segment acted as functional or pseudogenic. To predict cytomegalovirus infection status, the study combined high-throughput TCR immunosequencing, statistical association of individual TCRs with disease status, and machine learning.

The library relied on the immunoSEQ multiplex PCR assay. For the multiplex PCR, a mixture combining 60 forward primers for TCR Vbeta segments and 13 reverse primers for TCR Jbeta segments was used. Amplification of the CDR3 region of rearranged TCR beta genes was performed with a multiplex PCR assay on genomic DNA. Amplified TCR beta libraries were sequenced as 87-base-pair reads on the Illumina HiSeq System. The source study handled its data this way. In a later analysis, tens of millions of unique TCR beta chains were counted across the approximately 640 repertoires, and about 10 million of these chains were shared by at least two donors. Raw reads were error-corrected and collapsed into unique sequences with a nearest-neighbor algorithm that merged closely related sequences to remove PCR and sequencing errors. Alignment of CDR3 sequences to IMGT reference sequences was used to assign V, D and J gene segments. Each retained sequence needed at least a six-nucleotide match to both a V gene segment and a J gene segment. Rearrangements were called productive when the CDR3 lacked stop codons and stayed in frame with V and J; all others were non-productive. Following IMGT convention, CDR3 was defined as the stretch from the second conserved V-encoded cysteine to the conserved J-encoded phenylalanine. Sequences without an unambiguous match to a single V gene segment were excluded from the earlier analysis of 450 to 750 of the donors. An earlier analysis of almost 600 of the donors classified V segments as functional when productive rearrangements were above 56.7% and as segregating when the standard deviation between donors was above 5%. To diagnose cytomegalovirus status from the catalog of TCR beta chain sequences, a statistical classification framework was built. V and J gene assignment, in a later analysis, came from comparing TCR nucleotide sequences with IMGT/GENE-DB human TR gene sequences. A later analysis assigned CDR3 sequences and most-parsimonious VDJ recombination scenarios with the TCRdist pipeline. A later analysis defined each TCR beta chain by its CDR3 amino acid sequence plus V-gene family, and excluded reads lacking a unique V-gene family. A later analysis removed over 500 highly shared, low-generation-probability nucleotide sequences to deal with suspected cross-contamination and a sequencing artifact. In a later analysis, a clonal expansion index was calculated for each public chain from normalized within-repertoire ranks of inferred template counts. In a later analysis, generation probabilities were computed with a VDJ recombination model fitted to out-of-frame rearrangements, and the resulting probabilities were checked against IGoR. In a later analysis, TCR-TCR, TCR-HLA and TCR-CMV co-occurrence was scored with hypergeometric tests, and a repertoire-size bias correction was applied to TCR pairs. To estimate false discovery rates, a later analysis permuted the HLA or CMV assignments 20 times. In a later analysis, co-occurring TCRs were grouped with DBSCAN, and TCRdist sequence similarity was added when clustering was performed within HLA-allele-positive subsets. Repertoires with fewer than 30,000 or more than 120,000 public chains, plus five repertoires with anomalous nucleotide sharing, were excluded from co-occurrence clustering. What TCRdb holds here is the immuneACCESS table cut down to in-frame rearrangements. Part of the clones is not present; checked against another copy, under half of the missing clones reflect an unresolved V gene, and the others are unexplained. The V and J calls and the clone size are those of that table, but D and trimming were determined from the DNA. The sample table holds some 130,000 clones, of which more than 75% were seen once. The ten largest clonotypes hold more than 4.5% of the sample.

Here is what the overall study found, with its caveats: In vitro tests confirmed that a few of the cytomegalovirus-associated TCR beta chains recognize cytomegalovirus antigens. A later genetic analysis reported fewer N-insertions in productive TCRs among donors in an Asian-associated ancestry cluster than the approximately 700-donor mean. It was suggested by the authors that the approach could potentially be generalized to other disease states and immunological phenotypes. Most CMV-associated TCR beta chains appeared to be HLA-restricted in a later analysis, and the HLA associations seemed to be driven largely by CMV exposure. A further reported finding was that TCR beta sequences accurately predicted the HLA-A and HLA-B alleles for most subjects in the first cohort. In the study, some 180 TCR beta chains were listed as associated with cytomegalovirus. A cluster of highly shared sequence variants was judged likely to be a technical artifact of the sequencing pipeline. For the cohort, immune exposure information was limited to CMV serostatus. A later analysis found that HLA-associated TCR beta chains were more clonally expanded and had lower generation probabilities than equally common non-associated chains. In a later analysis, some 18,000 TCR beta sequences were associated with specific HLA alleles at a false discovery rate of 0.05. The presence/absence analyses assumed that sequencing depth was roughly uniform across donors, and that assumption may not be true. Broadly in line with IMGT annotations, most TCR beta V segments showed up in productive rearrangements about 87% or about 30% of the time in an earlier analysis of 450 to 600 of the donors. Linkage disequilibrium might explain the correlated functional status among segregating V segments, but an unknown experimental factor could not be ruled out. Cytomegalovirus status was reported to be diagnosed by the classifier with high specificity and sensitivity in both the original and validation cohorts. A later genetic analysis associated a missense DCLRE1C variant with V-gene and J-gene trimming of TCR beta chains, and an independent cohort replicated the association. The 87-base-pair reads could not distinguish some IMGT-functional V segments, including TRBV6-2 and TRBV6-3, so those segments were excluded. According to a later analysis, TCR association rates differed among HLA loci, with DRB1 alleles showing the most associated TCRs and HLA-C alleles showing the fewest. Most TCR sequences were observed very rarely across donors, whereas some public TCRs were present in many individuals. Strong co-occurrence of HLA alleles, especially DR and DQ, made assigning TCR associations to individual alleles difficult. Because counts were too low, 15 or so rarely observed V segments, including chromosome 9 orphons, were excluded from the earlier analysis of several hundred of the donors. Because HLA typing was missing for some donors at each locus, association tests included only the typed subset. In this cohort, only TCR beta chains were sequenced, and detectable features were limited by the absence of alpha or paired-chain data. A later analysis reported that several top co-occurrence clusters appeared linked to parvovirus B19, influenza, CMV and Epstein-Barr virus.

The chain was built from TRBV27 and TRBJ1-1; no D gene is confidently identified. Sequencing was done on a sample of PBMCs. The TCR sequence derives from a woman aged 30 to 39 in good health and CMV-seronegative. CDR3 region: CASSLSPGNTEAFF. The bases are TGTGCCAGCAGTTTATCTCCGGGGAACACTGAAGCTTTCTTT.